The 7 T cell receptor beta chains reported below all come from one sample, sequenced in a study of Graves' ophthalmopathy and Graves' hyperthyroidism (dated by TCRdb to 2017 to 2018). This sample was sequenced with an Illumina HiSeq 2000. For repertoire sequencing, the TCR beta CDR3 regions were amplified from RNA transcripts. The first round of RT-PCR was done with HTBI primers and the Qiagen OneStep RT-PCR kit, and was followed by a second round of multiplex PCR, then size selection and purification. Using fastp at Q25 and MiXCR, TCRdb reprocessed the public reads and kept productive beta chains. Entries that share a CDR3 protein sequence are merged under the most common genes and DNA. In this sample the table shows about 740,000 distinct CDR3 sequences, roughly 40% of which occur a single time. The top ten hold 44% of the sample. Specimen: peripheral blood. The receptors come from an adult man with Graves' ophthalmopathy.

This clonotype was observed at least ten times. V usage is TRBV25-1 and J usage is TRBJ1-4, with D possibly TRBD1 on 5 matching bases. The V and J ends lost 5 bases and 4 bases respectively, with 17 bases between them. Germline V CDR1 and CDR2: MGHDK, SYGVNS. This CDR3 comprises 16 residues. CDR3 protein: CASSRGVDSRNEKLFF. CDR3 DNA: TGTGCCAGCAGTCGGGGTGTTGACAGCCGTAATGAAAAACTGTTTTTT.

This rearrangement joins TRBV15 to TRBJ1-2; D is ambiguous. V gave up 1 base and J gave up 6 bases, with 12 bases separating them. The germline V gene encodes CDR1 LNHNV and CDR2 YYDKDF (reference sequence). CDR3 length equals 14 residues. CDR3 DNA: TGTGCCACCAGCAGAGGGGCAGAAAAACATGGCTACACCTTC. Translated: CATSRGAEKHGYTF.

As for this clonotype: A junction boundary mismatches the germline segment, possibly from a read error. This chain connects TRBV5-5 to TRBJ2-5; D is uncertain. This CDR3 has 13 residues. The germline V gene encodes CDR1 SGHKS and CDR2 YYEKEE (reference sequence). The CDR3 reads CAGSLEMRETQYF. DNA of the CDR3: TGTGCCGGCAGCTTGGAAATGAGGGAGACCCAGTACTTC.

This clonotype was observed a few times. The CDR3 here is CSAPRGQGTRATQETQYF. The CDR3 DNA is TGCAGTGCTCCCAGGGGACAGGGTACCAGGGCTACCCAAGAGACCCAGTACTTC. The chain is built from TRBV20-1 and TRBJ2-5; the match to TRBD1 covers 9 bases. Germline lookup yields CDR1 DFQATT and CDR2 SNEGSKA (reference sequence). There are 18 residues in the CDR3. The ends lost 5 bases at V and 1 base at J; junction bases unmatched: 17.

Only a few counts were recorded for this clonotype. The chain is built from TRBV6-5 and TRBJ2-5; TRBD1 aligns across 10 bases. CDR1 is MNHEY and CDR2 is SVGAGI in the germline V gene. V gave up 6 bases and J gave up 5 bases; unmatched junction bases: 12. CDR3 length: 16 residues. The CDR3 loop is CASSRGQGRRGETQYF. DNA for the CDR3: TGTGCCAGCAGCCGGGGACAGGGGCGCCGTGGGGAGACCCAGTACTTC.

V is TRBV24-1 and J is TRBJ2-5, with 9 bases fitting TRBD2. V dropped 3 bases and J dropped 7; count of bases not matched to a gene: 8. The CDR3 sequence is 15 residues long. Germline V gene sequence: CDR1 KGHDR, CDR2 SFDVKD. CDR3 sequence reads: CATSDAREGRGTQYF. CDR3 sequence (DNA): TGTGCCACCAGTGATGCGCGGGAGGGCCGGGGGACCCAGTACTTC.

On this clonotype itself: A read error may produce the germline difference seen at one junction end. The rearrangement links TRBV24-1 to TRBJ1-5; perhaps TRBD1 as D (6 bases). The CDR3 is 16 residues long. Germline V gene sequence: CDR1 KGHDR, CDR2 SFDVKD. This CDR3 is CVTSDPETGGNQPQHF. Here the CDR3 DNA reads TGTGTCACCAGTGACCCAGAGACAGGTGGCAATCAGCCCCAGCATTTT.